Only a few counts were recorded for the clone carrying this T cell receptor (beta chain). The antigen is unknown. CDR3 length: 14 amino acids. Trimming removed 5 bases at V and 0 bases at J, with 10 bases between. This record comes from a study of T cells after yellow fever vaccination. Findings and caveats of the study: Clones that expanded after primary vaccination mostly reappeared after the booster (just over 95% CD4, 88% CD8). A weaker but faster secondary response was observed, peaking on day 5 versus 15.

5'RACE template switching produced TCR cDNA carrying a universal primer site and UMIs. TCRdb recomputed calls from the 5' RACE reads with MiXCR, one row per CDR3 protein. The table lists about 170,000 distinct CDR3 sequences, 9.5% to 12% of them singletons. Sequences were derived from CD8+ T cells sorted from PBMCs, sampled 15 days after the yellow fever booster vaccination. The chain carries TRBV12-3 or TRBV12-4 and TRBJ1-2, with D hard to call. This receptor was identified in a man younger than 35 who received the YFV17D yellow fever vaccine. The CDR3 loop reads CASSTSTANYGYTF. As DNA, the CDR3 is TGTGCCAGCAGTACAAGTACAGCTAACTATGGCTACACCTTC.